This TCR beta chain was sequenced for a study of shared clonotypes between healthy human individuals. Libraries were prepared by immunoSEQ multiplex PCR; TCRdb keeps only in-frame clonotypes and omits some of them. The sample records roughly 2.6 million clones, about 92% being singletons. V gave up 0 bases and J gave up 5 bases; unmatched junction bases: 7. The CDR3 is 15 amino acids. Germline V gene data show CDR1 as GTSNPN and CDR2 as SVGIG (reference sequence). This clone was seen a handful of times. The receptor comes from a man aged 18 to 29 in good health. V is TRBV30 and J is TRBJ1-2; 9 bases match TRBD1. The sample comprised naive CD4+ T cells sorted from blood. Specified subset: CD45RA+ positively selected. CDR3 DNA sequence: TGTGCCTGGAGTGTACCGAGGACAGGGGAATATGGCTACACCTTC. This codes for CAWSVPRTGEYGYTF.